This TCR beta chain was captured by sequencing in a study of long-term antiretroviral therapy in people with HIV. After removal of 4 bases from V and 2 bases from J, the junction contained 8 bases not matched to a gene. The CDR3 is 15 amino acids. Germline V CDR1 and CDR2: MDHEN, SYDVKM. Sequencing used immunoSEQ v3.0 at survey level. TCRdb's copy holds only in-frame clones and misses some; the assay was immunoSEQ multiplex PCR. Of around 15,000 clones in the sample, roughly 81% were seen once. V usage is TRBV28 and J usage is TRBJ2-7; 7 positions agree with TRBD1. The receptor's source is a middle-aged woman with HIV. This specimen consisted of unsorted PBMCs, obtained 0.5 years after starting antiretroviral therapy. The CDR3 DNA follows: TGTGCCAGCAGTTCATCCCCCGACAGGGCCTACGAGCAGTACTTC. Its translation is CASSSSPDRAYEQYF.